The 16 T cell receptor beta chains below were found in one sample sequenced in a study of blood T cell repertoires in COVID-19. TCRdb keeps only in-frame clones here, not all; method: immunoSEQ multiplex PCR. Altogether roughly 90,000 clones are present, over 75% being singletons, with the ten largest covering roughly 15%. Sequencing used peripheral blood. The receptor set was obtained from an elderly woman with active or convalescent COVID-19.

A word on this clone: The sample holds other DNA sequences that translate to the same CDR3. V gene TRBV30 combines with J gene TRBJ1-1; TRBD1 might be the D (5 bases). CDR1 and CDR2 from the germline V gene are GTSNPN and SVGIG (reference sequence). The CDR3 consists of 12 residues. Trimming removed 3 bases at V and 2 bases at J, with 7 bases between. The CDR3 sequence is CAWSRENTEAFF. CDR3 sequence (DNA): TGTGCCTGGAGCAGGGAAAACACTGAAGCTTTCTTT.

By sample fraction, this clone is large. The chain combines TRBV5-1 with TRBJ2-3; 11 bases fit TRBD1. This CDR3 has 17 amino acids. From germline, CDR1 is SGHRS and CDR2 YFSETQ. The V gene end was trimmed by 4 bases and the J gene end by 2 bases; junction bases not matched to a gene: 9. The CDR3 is CASSKTRTGGNTDTQYF. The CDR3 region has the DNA TGCGCCAGCAGCAAAACCCGGACAGGGGGCAACACAGATACGCAGTATTTT. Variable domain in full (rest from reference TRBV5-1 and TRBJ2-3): KAGVTQTPRYLIKTRGQQVTLSCSPISGHRSVSWYQQTPGQGLQFLFEYFSETQRNKGNFPGRFSGRQFSNSRSEMNVSTLELGDSALYLCASSKTRTGGNTDTQYFGPGTRLTVL.

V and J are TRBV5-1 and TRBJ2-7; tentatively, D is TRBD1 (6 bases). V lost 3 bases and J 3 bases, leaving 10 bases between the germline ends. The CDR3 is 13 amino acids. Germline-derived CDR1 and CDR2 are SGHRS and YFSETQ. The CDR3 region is CASSSGQIYEQYF. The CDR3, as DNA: TGCGCCAGCAGCTCAGGACAGATCTACGAGCAGTACTTC.

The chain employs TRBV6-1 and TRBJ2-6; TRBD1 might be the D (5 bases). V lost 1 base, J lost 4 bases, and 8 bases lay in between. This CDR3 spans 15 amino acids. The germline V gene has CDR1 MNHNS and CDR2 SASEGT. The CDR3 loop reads CASSEEGSGANVLTF. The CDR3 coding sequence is TGTGCCAGCAGTGAAGAGGGGTCGGGGGCCAACGTCCTGACTTTC.

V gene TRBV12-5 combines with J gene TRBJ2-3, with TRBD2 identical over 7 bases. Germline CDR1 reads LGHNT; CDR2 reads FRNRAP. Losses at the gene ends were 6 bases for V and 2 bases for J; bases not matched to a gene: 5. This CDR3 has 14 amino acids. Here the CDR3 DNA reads TGTGCTAGTGGCCCAGGACTAGACACAGATACGCAGTATTTT. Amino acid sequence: CASGPGLDTDTQYF.

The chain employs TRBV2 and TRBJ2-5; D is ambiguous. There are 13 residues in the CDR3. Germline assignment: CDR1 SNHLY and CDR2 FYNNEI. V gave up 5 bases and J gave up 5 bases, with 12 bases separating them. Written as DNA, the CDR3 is TGTGCCAGCAGTTTTTTCCTAGAGGAGACCCAGTACTTC. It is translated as CASSFFLEETQYF.

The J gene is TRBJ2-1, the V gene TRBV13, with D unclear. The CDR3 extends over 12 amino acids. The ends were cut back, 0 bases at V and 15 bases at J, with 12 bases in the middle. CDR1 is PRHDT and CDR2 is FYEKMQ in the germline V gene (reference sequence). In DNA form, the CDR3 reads TGTGCCAGCAGCTTAGGCCGCGGCTTGGGGTTCTTC. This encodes CASSLGRGLGFF. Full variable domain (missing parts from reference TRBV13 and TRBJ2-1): AAGVIQSPRHLIKEKRETATLKCYPIPRHDTVYWYQQGPGQDPQFLISFYEKMQSDKGSIPDRFSAQQFSDYHSELNMSSLELGDSALYFCASSLGRGLGFFGPGTRLTVL.

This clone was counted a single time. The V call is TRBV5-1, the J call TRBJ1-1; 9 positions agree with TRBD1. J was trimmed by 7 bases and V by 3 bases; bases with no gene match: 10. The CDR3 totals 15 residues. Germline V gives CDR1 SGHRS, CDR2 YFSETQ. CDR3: CASSYLTGGGREAFF. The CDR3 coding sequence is TGCGCCAGCAGCTATTTAACAGGGGGCGGTCGTGAAGCTTTCTTT. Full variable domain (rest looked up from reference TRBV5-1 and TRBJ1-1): KAGVTQTPRYLIKTRGQQVTLSCSPISGHRSVSWYQQTPGQGLQFLFEYFSETQRNKGNFPGRFSGRQFSNSRSEMNVSTLELGDSALYLCASSYLTGGGREAFFGQGTRLTVV.

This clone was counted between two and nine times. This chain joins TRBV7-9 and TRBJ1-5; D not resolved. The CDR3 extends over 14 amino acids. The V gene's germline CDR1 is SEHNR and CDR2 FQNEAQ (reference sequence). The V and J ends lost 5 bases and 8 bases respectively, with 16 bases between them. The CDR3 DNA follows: TGTGCCAGCAGCCCGAGGGCGGAGAAAGAGCCCCAGCATTTT. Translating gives CASSPRAEKEPQHF.

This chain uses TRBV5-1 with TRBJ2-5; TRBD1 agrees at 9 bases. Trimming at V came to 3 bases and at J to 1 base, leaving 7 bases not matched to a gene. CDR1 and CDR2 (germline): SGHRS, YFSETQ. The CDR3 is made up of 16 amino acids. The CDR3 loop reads CASSSGQGPLQETQYF. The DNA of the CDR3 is TGCGCCAGCAGCTCAGGACAGGGGCCCCTCCAAGAGACCCAGTACTTC.

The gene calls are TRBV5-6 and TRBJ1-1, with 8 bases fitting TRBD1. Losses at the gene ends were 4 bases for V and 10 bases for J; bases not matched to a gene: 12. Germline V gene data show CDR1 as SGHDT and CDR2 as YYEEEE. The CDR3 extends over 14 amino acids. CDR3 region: CASSGTDRGFRAFF. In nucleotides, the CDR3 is TGTGCCAGCAGCGGTACCGACAGGGGATTTAGAGCTTTCTTT.

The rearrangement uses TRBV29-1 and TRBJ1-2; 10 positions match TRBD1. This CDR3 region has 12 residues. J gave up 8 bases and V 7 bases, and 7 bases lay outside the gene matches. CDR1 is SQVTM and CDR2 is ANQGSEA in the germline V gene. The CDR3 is CSEETGGFGYTF. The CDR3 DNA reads TGCAGCGAAGAGACAGGGGGCTTCGGCTACACCTTC.

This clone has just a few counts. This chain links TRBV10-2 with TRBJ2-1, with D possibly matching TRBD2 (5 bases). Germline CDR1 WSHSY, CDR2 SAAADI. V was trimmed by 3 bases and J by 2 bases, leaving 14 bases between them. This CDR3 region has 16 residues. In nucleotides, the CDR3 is TGCGCCAGCAGTGACAATTGGGGAGTTGCCTACAATGAGCAGTTCTTC. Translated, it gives CASSDNWGVAYNEQFF.

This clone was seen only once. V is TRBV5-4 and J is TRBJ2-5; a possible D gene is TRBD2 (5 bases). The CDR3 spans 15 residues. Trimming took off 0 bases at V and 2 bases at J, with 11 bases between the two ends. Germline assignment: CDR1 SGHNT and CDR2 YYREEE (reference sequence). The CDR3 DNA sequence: TGTGCCAGCAGCTTGGCGCGGGCACGACAAGAGACCCAGTACTTC. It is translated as CASSLARARQETQYF.

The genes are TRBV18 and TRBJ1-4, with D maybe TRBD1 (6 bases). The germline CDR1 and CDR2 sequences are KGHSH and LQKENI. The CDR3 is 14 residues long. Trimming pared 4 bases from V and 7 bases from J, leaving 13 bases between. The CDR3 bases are TGTGCCAGCTCACGACAGGAGTTCAGTGAAAAACTGTTTTTT. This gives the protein CASSRQEFSEKLFF.

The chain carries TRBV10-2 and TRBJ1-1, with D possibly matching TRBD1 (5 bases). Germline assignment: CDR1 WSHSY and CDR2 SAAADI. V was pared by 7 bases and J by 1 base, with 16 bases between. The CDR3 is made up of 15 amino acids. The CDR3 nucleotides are TGCGCCAGCAAGGAGCAGGCAGGGTCGAACACTGAAGCTTTCTTT. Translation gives CASKEQAGSNTEAFF.